The 20 T cell receptor beta chains listed next were all sequenced from one sample in a study of CD4+ T cells in melanoma. Produced via immunoSEQ multiplex PCR; TCRdb's table is partial and in-frame only. The sample contains about 9,600 clones, around 79% of which appear only once. The material sequenced was cells from a culture (not recorded whether cultured in vitro). All receptors come from a human donor with melanoma.

V and J are TRBV6-5 and TRBJ1-6; the match to TRBD1 covers 7 bases. With V trimmed by 5 bases and J by 9 bases, 4 bases remained unmatched. Germline CDR1 is MNHEY and CDR2 is SVGAGI. CDR3 length equals 13 residues. In nucleotides, the CDR3 is TGTGCCAGCAGTACACGACAGGGTTCACCCCTCCACTTT. Protein product: CASSTRQGSPLHF.

The rearrangement links TRBV30 to TRBJ2-7; TRBD2 matches 7 bases. V gave up 1 base and J gave up 2 bases; unmatched junction bases: 11. Looked up from germline, CDR1 is GTSNPN and CDR2 is SVGIG (reference sequence). This CDR3 has 16 residues. The CDR3 sequence is CAWSAPRGREAYEQYF. CDR3 DNA sequence: TGTGCCTGGAGTGCCCCCCGGGGGAGGGAAGCCTACGAGCAGTACTTC.

This chain connects TRBV7-9 to TRBJ1-2; D is uncertain. Germline CDR1 reads SEHNR; CDR2 reads FQNEAQ (reference sequence). V was pared by 6 bases and J by 3 bases, with 8 bases between. There are 12 residues in the CDR3. This chain's CDR3 is CASSPQDYGYTF. The CDR3 region has the DNA TGTGCCAGCAGTCCGCAGGACTATGGCTACACCTTC.

This clone was detected only once. The DNA for the CDR3 is TGTGCCAGCAGCGGGCAGGGTCGGGGCTATGGCTACACCTTC. It is translated as CASSGQGRGYGYTF. The chain uses TRBV9 and TRBJ1-2, with TRBD1 as a possible D gene (5 bases). CDR1 SGDLS and CDR2 YYNGEE come from the germline V gene. The ends were cut back, 3 bases at V and 4 bases at J, with 13 bases in the middle. The CDR3 has 14 residues. The complete variable domain, with remaining parts taken from reference TRBV9 and TRBJ1-2, reads DSGVTQTPKHLITATGQRVTLRCSPRSGDLSVYWYQQSLDQGLQFLIQYYNGEERAKGNILERFSAQQFPDLHSELNLSSLELGDSALYFCASSGQGRGYGYTFGSGTRLTVV.

CDR3 protein: CASRQRQGVVNEQFF. CDR3 DNA sequence: TGTGCCAGCAGACAAAGACAGGGGGTTGTCAATGAGCAGTTCTTC. The chain combines TRBV6-5 with TRBJ2-1; the match to TRBD1 covers 9 bases. V lost 6 bases and J lost 6; bases outside the gene matches: 9. Germline CDR1 reads MNHEY; CDR2 reads SVGAGI. The CDR3 has 15 amino acids.

The chain joins TRBV18 to TRBJ1-1; 7 bases fit TRBD1. The CDR3 length is 16 residues. J was trimmed by 1 base and V by 4 bases; bases with no gene match: 9. Germline V gene sequence: CDR1 KGHSH, CDR2 LQKENI. CDR3 loop: CASSHAATGRNTEAFF. The CDR3 DNA sequence: TGTGCCAGCTCACACGCGGCGACAGGGCGGAACACTGAAGCTTTCTTT.

This rearrangement joins TRBV14 to TRBJ2-5; D gene ambiguous. The CDR3 has 12 amino acids. Germline V CDR1 and CDR2: SGHDN, FVKESK. The germline V and J ends were trimmed by 0 bases and 6 bases, with 5 bases remaining between them. CDR3 region: CASSQDLKTQYF. CDR3 DNA sequence: TGTGCCAGCAGCCAAGATCTAAAGACCCAGTACTTC.

This clone has a handful of counts. This rearrangement joins TRBV4-1 to TRBJ1-1; no definite D call. Germline V gene sequence: CDR1 MGHRA, CDR2 YSYEKL. This CDR3 spans 13 amino acids. V lost 0 bases and J 4 bases, leaving 6 bases between the germline ends. The CDR3 loop reads CASSQDGGTEAFF. The CDR3 DNA reads TGCGCCAGCAGCCAAGACGGAGGCACTGAAGCTTTCTTT.

The J gene is TRBJ1-6, the V gene TRBV5-5; D is ambiguous. Looked up from germline, CDR1 is SGHKS and CDR2 is YYEKEE (reference sequence). V was cut by 2 bases and J by 6 bases, with 3 bases left in between. The CDR3 covers 12 residues. Written as DNA, the CDR3 is TGTGCCAGCAGCTTAAGTAATTCACCCCTCCACTTT. Protein product: CASSLSNSPLHF.

The genes are TRBV5-1 and TRBJ2-5; TRBD1 matches 7 bases. The CDR3 consists of 14 residues. The V gene's germline CDR1 is SGHRS and CDR2 YFSETQ. V lost 3 bases to trimming and J lost 2 bases; unmatched junction nucleotides: 4. The CDR3 here is CASSSTGLQETQYF. CDR3 bases: TGCGCCAGCAGCTCGACAGGGCTACAAGAGACCCAGTACTTC.

The V gene is TRBV9, the J gene TRBJ1-1; 7 positions match TRBD1. CDR3 length: 14 residues. Germline V CDR1 and CDR2: SGDLS, YYNGEE. With 0 bases clipped from V and 11 bases from J, the junction kept 10 bases outside the gene matches. The CDR3 loop is CASSVGPRQGGAFF. The CDR3 DNA follows: TGTGCCAGCAGCGTAGGTCCCCGACAGGGTGGCGCTTTCTTT.

The rearrangement uses TRBV5-4 and TRBJ2-2, with 9 bases matching TRBD1. The CDR3 loop spans 16 amino acids. Germline V gene lookup returns CDR1 SGHNT and CDR2 YYREEE (reference sequence). The V gene end was trimmed by 4 bases and the J gene end by 1 base; junction bases not matched to a gene: 5. The chain's CDR3 is CASSTPDRGNTGELFF. In DNA form, the CDR3 reads TGTGCCAGCAGCACTCCGGACAGGGGGAACACCGGGGAGCTGTTTTTT.

This chain connects TRBV11-2 to TRBJ2-2, with a tentative D call TRBD1 (6 bases). Trimming removed 6 bases at V and 4 bases at J, with 15 bases between. CDR1 is SGHAT and CDR2 is FQNNGV in the germline V gene. This CDR3 contains 15 residues. CDR3 nucleotides: TGTGCCAGCAGGGAACAGGGATCCGTCACCGGGGAGCTGTTTTTT. Translation gives CASREQGSVTGELFF.

There are a few counts of this clone. The chain recombines TRBV3-1 (or the pseudogene TRBV3-2) with TRBJ1-1; D is unresolved. The germline gives CDR1 LGHDT, CDR2 YNNKEL (reference sequence). The CDR3 has 14 amino acids. Trimming shortened V by 2 bases and J by 4 bases, and 11 bases separated the two germline ends. The DNA for the CDR3 is TGTGCCAGCAGCCAATTCGGGATAGGCACTGAAGCTTTCTTT. Its protein product is CASSQFGIGTEAFF.

The V and J genes are TRBV4-1 and TRBJ1-6; D unresolved. The V and J ends lost 4 bases and 6 bases respectively, with 10 bases between them. CDR3 length equals 14 residues. From germline, CDR1 is MGHRA and CDR2 YSYEKL. CDR3 protein: CASSRGEGNSPLHF. Written as DNA, the CDR3 is TGCGCCAGCAGCCGTGGGGAAGGTAATTCACCCCTCCACTTT.

V and J are TRBV9 and TRBJ2-5, with D hard to call. Deletions cut 0 bases from V and 2 bases from J, with 11 bases between. The CDR3 is made up of 15 amino acids. Germline loops: CDR1 SGDLS, CDR2 YYNGEE. CDR3: CASSVGTMIQETQYF. In nucleotides, the CDR3 is TGTGCCAGCAGCGTAGGGACCATGATTCAAGAGACCCAGTACTTC. The whole variable domain, remainder taken from reference TRBV9 and TRBJ2-5, is DSGVTQTPKHLITATGQRVTLRCSPRSGDLSVYWYQQSLDQGLQFLIQYYNGEERAKGNILERFSAQQFPDLHSELNLSSLELGDSALYFCASSVGTMIQETQYFGPGTRLLVL.

This rearrangement joins TRBV5-4 to TRBJ1-3, with D tentatively TRBD1 (5 bases). This CDR3 has 16 amino acids. The V and J ends lost 2 bases and 0 bases respectively, with 12 bases between them. Germline V lookup: CDR1 SGHNT, CDR2 YYREEE (reference sequence). CDR3 bases: TGTGCCAGCAGCTTTAGGGGACGGATCTCTGGAAACACCATATATTTT. This encodes CASSFRGRISGNTIYF.

This clone was detected once. J is TRBJ1-1 and V is TRBV7-2; D call uncertain. CDR1 SGHTA and CDR2 FQGNSA come from the germline V gene. The ends were cut back, 1 base at V and 6 bases at J, with 9 bases in the middle. The length of the CDR3 is 13 residues. CDR3 sequence reads: CASSLGRPAEAFF. The CDR3 DNA follows: TGTGCCAGCAGCTTAGGTCGGCCGGCTGAAGCTTTCTTT.

The chain links TRBV6-5 to TRBJ1-3; no reliable D call. The CDR3 length is 11 residues. V was clipped by 6 bases and J by 4 bases, with 4 bases between them. Germline CDR1 and CDR2: MNHEY and SVGAGI. The CDR3 reads CASRGGNTIYF. The CDR3 nucleotides read TGTGCCAGCAGAGGAGGAAACACCATATATTTT.

This clone has more than one count but fewer than ten. V usage is TRBV4-1 and J usage is TRBJ1-3; D ambiguous. Looked up from germline, CDR1 is MGHRA and CDR2 is YSYEKL. Trimming pared 6 bases from V and 0 bases from J, leaving 12 bases between. CDR3 length: 15 residues. CDR3 in DNA: TGCGCCAGCAGTGCGAGAGTCCTCTCTGGAAACACCATATATTTT. Its protein product is CASSARVLSGNTIYF.